This passage covers 8 T cell receptor beta chains from one sample sequenced in a study of regulatory T cells in long-lasting Graves disease. The time point: newly diagnosed GD, antithyroid drugs for less than 3 months. The TCR library was prepared using RNA isolated from PBMCs. According to the study, TCR beta libraries were built with iRepertoire HTBI primers and CDR3-region Arm-PCR. TCRdb reprocessed the multiplex PCR reads with MiXCR, giving one entry per CDR3 protein. The data contain 580,000 or so distinct CDR3 sequences, 15% to 20% of them singletons. Separately, the same data were catalogued under a study of T cells in Graves' hyperthyroidism and ophthalmopathy.

The sample in question was peripheral blood mononuclear cells (PBMCs), obtained at new diagnosis, from a patient treated with antithyroid drugs. Receptor source: a man between 18 and 29 years old with Graves disease.

This clonotype has at least ten counts. The gene calls are TRBV6-2 or TRBV6-3 and TRBJ2-7; D is unresolved. Trimming took 4 bases from V and 0 from J, leaving 16 bases between them. CDR1 MNHEY and CDR2 SVGEGT come from the germline V gene. This CDR3 region has 16 residues. As DNA, the CDR3 is TGTGCCAGCAGTTCCGGGCCCCTGCGGTTCTCCTACGAGCAGTACTTC. It yields the protein CASSSGPLRFSYEQYF.

This clonotype was counted ten times or more. The V gene is TRBV2, the J gene TRBJ2-3; no firm D call. Germline CDR1 SNHLY, CDR2 FYNNEI. This CDR3 region has 14 residues. V lost 5 bases to trimming and J lost 0 bases, with 9 bases between them. The CDR3 reads CASSPSESTDTQYF. In DNA form, the CDR3 reads TGTGCCAGCAGTCCGAGCGAGAGCACAGATACGCAGTATTTT.

With respect to this clonotype: A much larger clone differs by one base, so this may be a read error. DNA of the CDR3: TGCAATGCTAGCCGGACTAGCGGGAATGGATATGAGCAGTTCTTC. Amino acids: CNASRTSGNGYEQFF. The chain recombines TRBV20-1 with TRBJ2-1, with 12 positions matching TRBD2. Germline-derived CDR1 and CDR2 are DFQATT and SNEGSKA (reference sequence). The CDR3 consists of 15 residues.

Concerning this clonotype: A much larger clone differs from this one at a single base, so this may be a read error. The rearrangement uses TRBV29-1 and TRBJ1-4; 8 bases fit TRBD1. This CDR3 comprises 16 residues. Germline trimming cut 1 base from V and 3 bases from J; bases unmatched to any gene: 7. The germline gives CDR1 SQVTM, CDR2 ANQGSEA. CDR3 in DNA: TGCAGCGTTGAAGGTGGACAGGGACAGGCTAATGAAAAACTGTTTTTT. Amino acid sequence: CSVEGGQGQANEKLFF.

The chain combines TRBV30 with TRBJ2-1, with TRBD2 identical over 12 bases. The V gene's germline CDR1 is GTSNPN and CDR2 SVGIG (reference sequence). V gave up 5 bases and J gave up 9 bases; unmatched junction bases: 8. This CDR3 is 14 amino acids long. The CDR3 bases are TGTGCCTGGTCTAGCGGGAGGGCCTTCTCTGAGCAGTTCTTC. Translation: CAWSSGRAFSEQFF.

This clonotype was picked up many times. DNA for the CDR3: TGTGCCAGCAGCTTACAGGGCGGGAGTGAAAGGGGTGAGCAGTTCTTC. Its translation is CASSLQGGSERGEQFF. The V and J genes are TRBV7-3 and TRBJ2-1; 7 bases match TRBD2. The trim removed 2 bases at V and 9 bases at J, leaving 13 bases unmatched. CDR1 and CDR2 from the germline V gene are SGHTA and FQGTGA. This CDR3 is built from 16 residues.

V usage is TRBV6-2 or TRBV6-3 and J usage is TRBJ2-7; either TRBD1 or TRBD2 may fit D (6 bases each). V dropped 1 base and J dropped 0 bases, with 13 bases sitting between them. The germline V gene encodes CDR1 MNHEY and CDR2 SVGEGT. CDR3 length: 16 amino acids. The CDR3 DNA sequence: TGTGCCAGCAGTTACTTGGGGGGCGGAAGCTCCTACGAGCAGTACTTC. Residues: CASSYLGGGSSYEQYF.

This clonotype was recorded at least ten times. A read error may produce the germline difference seen at one junction end. V usage is TRBV2 and J usage is TRBJ1-2, with D possibly being TRBD1 (6 bases). Germline-derived CDR1 and CDR2 are SNHLY and FYNNEI. The CDR3 is 13 amino acids. The CDR3 bases are TGTGCCAGCAGCGAAGGGACACCCTATGGCTACACCTTC. Amino acids: CASSEGTPYGYTF.